The source of this T cell receptor (beta chain) is a study of glioma-infiltrating T cells. Points from the study as a whole: Gliomas, especially low-grade, showed above-expected tissue-blood divergence; non-neoplastic patients showed below. Very few CDR3 sequences were shared between tissue and blood.

In this sample, this clonotype turned up many times. Its matching antigen is unknown. The iRepertoire nested amplicon-rescue multiplex PCR amplified TCR alpha and beta CDR3s from RNA. Input was 100-400 ng of tissue mRNA or PBMC total RNA. TCRdb redid the calling of the multiplex PCR reads with MiXCR, one entry per CDR3 protein. Among about 180,000 distinct CDR3 sequences, 43% were seen once, and the ten largest hold around 5%. V gave up 1 base and J gave up 9 bases, with 4 bases separating them. This CDR3 has 11 residues. Germline CDR1 is MNHEY and CDR2 is SMNVEV (reference sequence). The receptor's source is a human donor with low-grade glioma or glioblastoma, undergoing nonglioma brain surgery, or in good health (not recorded which). The chain employs TRBV27 and TRBJ2-1; D is uncertain. Sequencing was performed on glioma tissue, nonneoplastic brain tissue, or PBMCs (not recorded which). The CDR3 region has the DNA TGTGCCAGCAGTTTATTCGGTGAGCAGTTCTTC. Translating it yields CASSLFGEQFF.